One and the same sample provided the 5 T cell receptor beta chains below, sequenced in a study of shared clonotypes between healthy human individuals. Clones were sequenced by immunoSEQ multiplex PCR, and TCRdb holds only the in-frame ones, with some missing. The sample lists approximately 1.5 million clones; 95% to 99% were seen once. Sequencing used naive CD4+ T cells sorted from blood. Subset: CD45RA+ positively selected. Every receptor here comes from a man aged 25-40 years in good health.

The CDR3 region is CASRRSRDVPGQPQHF. The CDR3 region has the DNA TGTGCCAGCAGACGATCCCGGGACGTGCCGGGTCAGCCCCAGCATTTT. The chain recombines TRBV6-6 with TRBJ1-5; D possibly corresponds to TRBD1 (5 bases). V lost 6 bases, J lost 6 bases, and 21 bases lay in between. This CDR3 has 16 amino acids. Germline CDR1 reads MNHNY; CDR2 reads SVGAGI (reference sequence).

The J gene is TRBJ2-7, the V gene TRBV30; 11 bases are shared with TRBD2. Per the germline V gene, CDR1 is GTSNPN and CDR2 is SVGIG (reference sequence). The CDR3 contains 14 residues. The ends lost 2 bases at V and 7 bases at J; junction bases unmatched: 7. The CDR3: CAWSPTRLAGEQYF. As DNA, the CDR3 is TGTGCCTGGAGTCCAACCCGACTAGCGGGGGAGCAGTACTTC. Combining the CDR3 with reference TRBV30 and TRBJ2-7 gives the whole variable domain SQTIHQWPATLVQPVGSPLSLECTVEGTSNPNLYWYRQAAGRGLQLLFYSVGIGQISSEVPQNLSASRPQDRQFILSSKKLLLSDSGFYLCAWSPTRLAGEQYFGPGTRLTVT.

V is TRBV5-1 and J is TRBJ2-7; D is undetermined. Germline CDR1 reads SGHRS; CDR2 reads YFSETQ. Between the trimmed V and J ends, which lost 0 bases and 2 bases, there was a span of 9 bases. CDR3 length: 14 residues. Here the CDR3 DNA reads TGCGCCAGCAGCTTGGGTGTTGCAGCCTACGAGCAGTACTTC. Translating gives CASSLGVAAYEQYF.

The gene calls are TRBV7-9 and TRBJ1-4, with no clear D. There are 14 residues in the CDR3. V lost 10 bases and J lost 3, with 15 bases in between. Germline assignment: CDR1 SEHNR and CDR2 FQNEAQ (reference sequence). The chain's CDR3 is CAILPPGSNEKLFF. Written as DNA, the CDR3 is TGTGCCATCCTCCCTCCGGGGTCTAATGAAAAACTGTTTTTT.

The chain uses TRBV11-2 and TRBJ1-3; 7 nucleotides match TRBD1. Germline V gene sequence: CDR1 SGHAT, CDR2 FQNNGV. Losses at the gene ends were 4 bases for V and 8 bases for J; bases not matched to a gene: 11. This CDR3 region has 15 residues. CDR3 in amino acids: CASSSPMLRGDTIYF. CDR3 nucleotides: TGTGCCAGCAGCTCCCCAATGCTCAGGGGGGACACCATATATTTT.